This T cell receptor (beta chain) appears in the sequencing data of a study of cytomegalovirus exposure and HLA in healthy donors. Study-wide findings and caveats: CMV serostatus was the sole immune exposure information available. In a later analysis, HLA-associated TCR beta chains were more clonally expanded than equally common others. Within an earlier analysis, most TCR beta V segments proved productive either about 90% or about 30% of the time.

The CDR3 consists of 13 residues. The V and J ends lost 0 bases and 9 bases respectively, with 11 bases between them. CDR1 and CDR2 (germline): MNHEY, SVGAGI. It was with 60 Vbeta and 13 Jbeta primers that the PCR ran. Profiling relied on immunoSEQ multiplex PCR, and the TCRdb table lists in-frame clones only, not all of them. The repertoire holds about 130,000 clones, 65% to 80% seen once, with 3.5% to 5% in the top ten. In the case of this clone: Its antigen is undetermined.

Sequences were obtained from PBMCs. This chain joins TRBV6-5 and TRBJ1-2; D remains unclear. The receptor was isolated from a male donor in good health and CMV-seropositive. The CDR3: CASSYSVPLSYTF. The CDR3 DNA sequence: TGTGCCAGCAGTTACTCTGTCCCTCTAAGCTACACCTTC.